Here is one TCR beta chain with its context. The antigen is unknown. The CDR3 totals 13 residues. V was pared by 7 bases and J by 5 bases, with 7 bases of the junction left unmatched. Germline V gene data show CDR1 as SQVTM and CDR2 as ANQGSEA. TCRdb reprocessed the RT-PCR reads via MiXCR and lists one record per CDR3 protein. The sample consists of over 800,000 distinct CDR3 sequences, approximately 22% of them appearing once. These data belong to a study of response to subunit inactivated influenza vaccine. Study observations and caveats: Only a handful of new T cells, the authors suggested, are recruited with each seasonal influenza vaccination.

This specimen consisted of PBMCs from blood, obtained 5 days after vaccination. The chain combines TRBV29-1 with TRBJ1-1, with 10 bases matching TRBD1. The receptor was derived from a middle-aged man who received an inactivated influenza vaccine. CDR3 DNA sequence: TGCAGCGGACAGGGGGCGATCACTACTGAAGCTTTCTTT. As protein: CSGQGAITTEAFF.